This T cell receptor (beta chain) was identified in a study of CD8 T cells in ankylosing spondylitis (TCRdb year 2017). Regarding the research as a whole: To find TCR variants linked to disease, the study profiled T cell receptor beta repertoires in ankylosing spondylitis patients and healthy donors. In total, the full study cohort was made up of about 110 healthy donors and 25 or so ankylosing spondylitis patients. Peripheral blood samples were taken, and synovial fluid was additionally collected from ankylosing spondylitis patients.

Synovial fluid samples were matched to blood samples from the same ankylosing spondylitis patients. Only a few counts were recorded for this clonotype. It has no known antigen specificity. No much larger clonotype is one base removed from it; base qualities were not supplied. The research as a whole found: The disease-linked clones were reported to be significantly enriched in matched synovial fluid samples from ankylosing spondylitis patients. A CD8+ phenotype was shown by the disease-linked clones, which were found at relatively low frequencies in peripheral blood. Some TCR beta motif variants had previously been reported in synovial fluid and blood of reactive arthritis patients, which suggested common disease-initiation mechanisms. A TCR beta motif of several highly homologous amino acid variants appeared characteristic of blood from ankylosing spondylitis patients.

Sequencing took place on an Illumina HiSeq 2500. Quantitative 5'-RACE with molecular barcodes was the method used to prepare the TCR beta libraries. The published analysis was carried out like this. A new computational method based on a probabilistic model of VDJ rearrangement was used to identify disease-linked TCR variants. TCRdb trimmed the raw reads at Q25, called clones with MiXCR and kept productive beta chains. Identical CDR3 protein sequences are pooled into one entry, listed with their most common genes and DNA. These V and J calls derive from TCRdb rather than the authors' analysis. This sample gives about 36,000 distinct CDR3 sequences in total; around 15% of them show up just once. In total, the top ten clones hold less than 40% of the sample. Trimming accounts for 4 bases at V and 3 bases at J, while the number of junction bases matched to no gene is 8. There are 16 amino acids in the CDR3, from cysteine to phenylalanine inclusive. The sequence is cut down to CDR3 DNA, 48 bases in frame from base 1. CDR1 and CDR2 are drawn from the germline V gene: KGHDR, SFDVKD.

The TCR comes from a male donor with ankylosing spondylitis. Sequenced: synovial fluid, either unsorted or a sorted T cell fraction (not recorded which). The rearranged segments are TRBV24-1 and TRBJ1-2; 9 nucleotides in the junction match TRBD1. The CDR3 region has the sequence CATSDLRQGGYYGYTF. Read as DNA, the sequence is TGTGCCACCAGTGACCTAAGACAGGGGGGCTACTATGGCTACACCTTC.